These 25 T cell receptor beta chains were sequenced from one sample in a study of response to subunit inactivated influenza vaccine. In TCRdb, the RT-PCR reads were re-called with MiXCR into one record per CDR3 protein. The sample holds 530,000 or so distinct CDR3 sequences; 25% are singletons and the top ten take 1.5% to 2%. Sequenced here: CD4+ T cells sorted from PBMCs, sampled 5 days after vaccination. These receptors were collected from a man between 45 and 60 years old who received an inactivated influenza vaccine.

The chain joins TRBV7-2 to TRBJ1-1; D is unresolved. The CDR3 is 11 residues long. V was shortened by 5 bases and J by 5 bases, with 6 bases between the two germline ends. The germline CDR1 and CDR2 sequences are SGHTA and FQGNSA. The CDR3 coding sequence is TGTGCCAGCAGCCCCCGGACTGAAGCTTTCTTT. The encoded protein is CASSPRTEAFF.

The chain couples TRBV3-1 to TRBJ2-5; D gene uncertain. CDR1 and CDR2 from the germline V gene are LGHDT and YNNKEL (reference sequence). Trimming left V 7 bases short and J 5 bases short, with 14 bases between. The CDR3 is 13 residues long. CDR3 sequence: CASTGLLGETQYF. Here the CDR3 DNA reads TGTGCCAGCACCGGGTTATTGGGGGAGACCCAGTACTTC.

The chain combines TRBV20-1 with TRBJ2-1; TRBD2 agrees at 11 bases. Germline V gene lookup returns CDR1 DFQATT and CDR2 SNEGSKA (reference sequence). The junction had 3 bases not matched to a gene; V was cut back by 2 bases and J by 3 bases. This CDR3 is built from 15 residues. CDR3 residues: CSARKTSGNYNEQFF. The CDR3 DNA reads as TGCAGTGCTAGAAAGACTAGCGGGAACTACAATGAGCAGTTCTTC.

This chain links TRBV19 with TRBJ2-2; D perhaps matches TRBD1 (6 bases). The ends were cut back, 5 bases at V and 9 bases at J, with 13 bases in the middle. The germline V gene has CDR1 LNHDA and CDR2 SQIVND (reference sequence). The length of the CDR3 is 13 residues. The CDR3 sequence: CASSPQGSRELFF. The CDR3 DNA is TGTGCCAGTAGTCCTCAGGGGAGTCGGGAGCTGTTTTTT.

This clonotype turned up a few times. The rearrangement links TRBV7-2 to TRBJ2-7; 8 nucleotides align to TRBD1. V lost 1 base, J lost 6 bases, and 8 bases stayed unmatched. CDR3 length: 15 residues. Looked up from germline, CDR1 is SGHTA and CDR2 is FQGNSA. CDR3 DNA sequence: TGTGCCAGCAGCTTAGTCCACGGGACAGGTGGCGAGCAGTACTTC. Translating it yields CASSLVHGTGGEQYF.

V and J are TRBV7-2 and TRBJ2-5; no clear D gene. Germline V lookup: CDR1 SGHTA, CDR2 FQGNSA. Trimming took off 5 bases at V and 2 bases at J, with 12 bases between the two ends. The CDR3 runs to 14 residues. The CDR3: CASSMSRVQETQYF. Here the CDR3 DNA reads TGTGCCAGCAGCATGAGTAGGGTACAAGAGACCCAGTACTTC.

The rearrangement uses TRBV12-3 or TRBV12-4 and TRBJ2-7, with TRBD2 matching over 7 bases. The CDR3 is 16 amino acids. J was trimmed by 7 bases and V by 3 bases; bases with no gene match: 15. CDR3: CASSFLVGGPSEEQYF. The CDR3, as DNA: TGTGCCAGCAGTTTTTTGGTGGGAGGGCCCTCGGAAGAGCAGTACTTC.

The sample holds a few counts of this clonotype. The chain employs TRBV6-2 or TRBV6-3 and TRBJ2-4, with D possibly matching TRBD2 (5 bases). CDR1 MNHEY and CDR2 SVGEGT come from the germline V gene. The germline V and J ends were trimmed by 0 bases and 0 bases, with 21 bases remaining between them. This CDR3 has 20 residues. The CDR3 sequence is CASSYSYPGSPSLAKNIQYF. The CDR3 nucleotides are TGTGCCAGCAGTTACTCGTATCCGGGGTCCCCCTCTTTAGCCAAAAACATTCAGTACTTC.

This clonotype was found a few times. The rearrangement uses TRBV29-1 and TRBJ1-2, with D hard to call. V was pared by 7 bases and J by 6 bases, with 12 bases between. Germline V gene lookup returns CDR1 SQVTM and CDR2 ANQGSEA. The CDR3 contains 11 residues. The CDR3 DNA follows: TGCAGCGGCGGGCACAATAATGGCTACACCTTC. It specifies CSGGHNNGYTF.

The chain recombines TRBV29-1 with TRBJ2-5; the match to TRBD1 covers 9 bases. With 3 bases clipped from V and 4 bases from J, the junction kept 6 bases outside the gene matches. CDR3 length equals 14 residues. Germline values: CDR1 SQVTM, CDR2 ANQGSEA. Written as DNA, the CDR3 is TGCAGCGTTGACGTGACAGGGGGGGCAGAGACCCAGTACTTC. This encodes CSVDVTGGAETQYF.

The chain employs TRBV6-1 and TRBJ2-5; 11 bases match TRBD2. The V segment lost 8 bases and the J segment 1 base; nucleotides outside the gene matches: 9. This CDR3 region has 16 residues. In germline, CDR1 is MNHNS, CDR2 SASEGT. CDR3 sequence: CASASFTSGSQETQYF. In DNA form, the CDR3 reads TGTGCCAGCGCATCATTTACTAGCGGGAGCCAAGAGACCCAGTACTTC.

The chain links TRBV12-3 or TRBV12-4 to TRBJ2-5; no firm D call. The CDR3 totals 13 residues. Trimming took 6 bases from V and 2 from J, leaving 10 bases between them. The CDR3 nucleotides are TGTGCCAGCAGACCATCACCTCAAGAGACCCAGTACTTC. It yields the protein CASRPSPQETQYF.

This chain connects TRBV5-5 to TRBJ1-5; D may be TRBD1 (5 bases). Germline V gene lookup returns CDR1 SGHKS and CDR2 YYEKEE (reference sequence). V lost 4 bases, J lost 6 bases, and 11 bases lay in between. This CDR3 contains 13 residues. The CDR3 here is CASSRGFGQPQHF. The CDR3 nucleotides read TGTGCCAGCAGCAGGGGATTCGGTCAGCCCCAGCATTTT.

This clonotype was observed a handful of times. This chain's CDR3 is CASSDLAGVITDTQYF. In DNA form, the CDR3 reads TGTGCCAGCAGTGACCTAGCGGGGGTTATCACAGATACGCAGTATTTT. The genes are TRBV2 and TRBJ2-3; 10 positions agree with TRBD2. From germline, CDR1 is SNHLY and CDR2 FYNNEI. The ends lost 3 bases at V and 2 bases at J; junction bases unmatched: 5. The CDR3 runs to 16 residues.

This rearrangement joins TRBV7-8 to TRBJ2-7; no definite D call. V lost 1 base and J lost 2, with 18 bases in between. The CDR3 is made up of 17 amino acids. Looked up from germline, CDR1 is SGHVS and CDR2 is FQNEAQ. The CDR3 is CASSLGWSHLFPYEQYF. Written as DNA, the CDR3 is TGTGCCAGCAGCTTAGGTTGGTCCCATTTATTCCCCTACGAGCAGTACTTC.

This clonotype came up a few times. This chain joins TRBV7-2 and TRBJ2-7; 8 nucleotides match TRBD2. Germline CDR1 SGHTA, CDR2 FQGNSA. Germline trimming cut 5 bases from V and 2 bases from J; bases unmatched to any gene: 5. The CDR3 has 14 amino acids. CDR3: CASSATSGPYEQYF. The CDR3, as DNA: TGTGCCAGCAGCGCTACTAGCGGACCCTACGAGCAGTACTTC.

This clonotype was detected a few times. The V gene is TRBV5-1, the J gene TRBJ2-1; no clear D gene. CDR1 is SGHRS, CDR2 YFSETQ, per germline. Trimming stripped 6 bases from V and 4 bases from J, with 14 bases between. This CDR3 has 14 residues. The CDR3 loop reads CASKARDNYNEQFF. The CDR3 nucleotides are TGCGCCAGCAAGGCCAGAGATAATTACAATGAGCAGTTCTTC.

This clonotype was detected a few times. The rearrangement joins TRBV5-1 to TRBJ1-1; D may be TRBD1 (6 bases). The CDR3 is 14 residues long. Germline CDR1 reads SGHRS; CDR2 reads YFSETQ. V was cut by 1 base and J by 7 bases, with 14 bases left in between. CDR3 sequence reads: CASSLSARQVEAFF. The CDR3 region has the DNA TGCGCCAGCAGCTTGTCGGCCCGACAGGTTGAAGCTTTCTTT.

This clonotype occurred many times. CDR3 sequence reads: CASSFDRDEQYF. The CDR3 region has the DNA TGTGCCAGCAGCTTCGACAGAGACGAGCAGTACTTC. The chain joins TRBV12-3 or TRBV12-4 to TRBJ2-7, with D possibly matching TRBD1 (5 bases). The ends were cut back, 6 bases at V and 5 bases at J, with 11 bases in the middle. The CDR3 runs to 12 residues.

This clonotype has just a few counts. The chain recombines TRBV5-6 with TRBJ1-4; D unresolved. V was pared by 2 bases and J by 3 bases, with 11 bases between. The germline V gene encodes CDR1 SGHDT and CDR2 YYEEEE. The CDR3 loop spans 15 amino acids. The CDR3 loop is CASSFSSGPNEKLFF. DNA of the CDR3: TGTGCCAGCAGCTTCTCTTCTGGGCCTAATGAAAAACTGTTTTTT.

This clonotype has more than one count but fewer than ten. The chain carries TRBV4-3 and TRBJ1-4; 8 bases are shared with TRBD1. The V gene end was trimmed by 3 bases and the J gene end by 0 bases; junction bases not matched to a gene: 3. The CDR3 length is 16 residues. Germline CDR1 is LGHNA and CDR2 is YSLEER. The CDR3: CASSQETGATNEKLFF. The CDR3 nucleotides read TGCGCCAGCAGCCAGGAGACAGGGGCAACTAATGAAAAACTGTTTTTT.

This clonotype has a handful of counts. The chain employs TRBV4-3 and TRBJ1-1; D uncertain. The CDR3 contains 15 residues. Per the germline V gene, CDR1 is LGHNA and CDR2 is YSLEER. The ends were cut back, 3 bases at V and 1 base at J, with 12 bases in the middle. CDR3 region: CASSQGGRKNTEAFF. Here the CDR3 DNA reads TGCGCCAGCAGCCAGGGAGGTCGGAAGAACACTGAAGCTTTCTTT.

The sample holds many counts of this clonotype. The genes are TRBV5-1 and TRBJ2-3; 12 nucleotides line up with TRBD2. Unmatched junction bases numbered 7, after V lost 4 bases and J lost 1 base. This CDR3 spans 17 amino acids. Germline-derived CDR1 and CDR2 are SGHRS and YFSETQ. The CDR3 DNA is TGCGCCAGCAGCCCCTACCTAGCGGGGGGGGGCACAGATACGCAGTATTTT. It translates to CASSPYLAGGGTDTQYF.

The chain couples TRBV28 to TRBJ2-2; the match to TRBD2 covers 11 bases. From germline, CDR1 is MDHEN and CDR2 SYDVKM. The CDR3 runs to 17 residues. J gave up 3 bases and V 2 bases, and 5 bases lay outside the gene matches. In DNA, the CDR3 is TGTGCCAGCAGTTTAATAAGGACTAGCGGGTACACCGGGGAGCTGTTTTTT. This sequence encodes CASSLIRTSGYTGELFF.

The chain links TRBV30 to TRBJ1-6, with D possibly matching TRBD1 (6 bases). Germline loops: CDR1 GTSNPN, CDR2 SVGIG (reference sequence). Trimming removed 3 bases at V and 8 bases at J, with 14 bases between. CDR3 length: 14 amino acids. The CDR3 reads CAWSLRGQYSPLHF. In DNA, the CDR3 is TGTGCCTGGAGCCTGCGTGGACAGTATTCACCCCTCCACTTT. Full variable domain (outside the CDR3, taken from reference TRBV30 and TRBJ1-6): SQTIHQWPATLVQPVGSPLSLECTVEGTSNPNLYWYRQAAGRGLQLLFYSVGIGQISSEVPQNLSASRPQDRQFILSSKKLLLSDSGFYLCAWSLRGQYSPLHFGNGTRLTVT.